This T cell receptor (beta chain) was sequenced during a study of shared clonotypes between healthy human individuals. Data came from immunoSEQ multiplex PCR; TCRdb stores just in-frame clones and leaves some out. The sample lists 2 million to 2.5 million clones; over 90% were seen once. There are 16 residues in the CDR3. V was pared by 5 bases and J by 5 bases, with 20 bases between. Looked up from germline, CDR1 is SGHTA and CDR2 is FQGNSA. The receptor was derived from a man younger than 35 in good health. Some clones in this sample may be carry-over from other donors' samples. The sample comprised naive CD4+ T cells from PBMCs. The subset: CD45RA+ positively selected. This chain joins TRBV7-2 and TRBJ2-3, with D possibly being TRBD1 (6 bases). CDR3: CASSTGNRDGVDTQYF. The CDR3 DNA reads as TGTGCCAGCAGCACGGGAAACAGGGATGGTGTAGATACGCAGTATTTT. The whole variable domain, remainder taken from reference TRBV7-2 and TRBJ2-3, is GAGVSQSPSNKVTEKGKDVELRCDPISGHTALYWYRQSLGQGLEFLIYFQGNSAPDKSGLPSDRFSAERTGGSVSTLTIQRTQQEDSAVYLCASSTGNRDGVDTQYFGPGTRLTVL.